The present T cell receptor beta chain was sequenced within a study of shared clonotypes between healthy human individuals. Germline V lookup: CDR1 SGHTA, CDR2 FQGTGA. This CDR3 has 17 amino acids. Trimming stripped 1 base from V and 4 bases from J, with 17 bases between. Generated by immunoSEQ multiplex PCR, the TCRdb table keeps only in-frame clones and is missing some. The table records fewer than 3 million clones, roughly 90% of them present only once. Sequenced: naive CD4+ T cells from PBMCs. The subset: CD45RA+ positively selected. The receptor's source is a man younger than 35 in good health. Some clones in this sample may be carry-over from other donors' samples. The J gene is TRBJ1-3, the V gene TRBV7-3; the D is unclear. The CDR3 loop is CASSLMAPGISGNTIYF. CDR3 bases: TGTGCCAGCAGCTTAATGGCCCCGGGGATATCGGGAAACACCATATATTTT.